This TCR beta chain came from a study of blood T cell repertoires in COVID-19. Original analysis: Nucleated cell counts were estimated from reference gene primer amplification. This table comes from immunoSEQ multiplex PCR, and its TCRdb copy is limited to in-frame clones, with some not included. V and J calls and clone size follow that table, whereas D and trimming were derived from the DNA. The sample contains 250,000 to 350,000 clones, 90% of which appear only once. Participants' own reports of clinical history determined their cohort assignment. V dropped 4 bases and J dropped 11; count of bases not matched to a gene: 17. The CDR3 is 17 amino acids. CDR1 SGDLS and CDR2 YYNGEE come from the germline V gene.

The chain links TRBV9 to TRBJ1-6; 8 bases line up with TRBD1. Sequencing was performed on PBMCs or T cells enriched from blood (not recorded which). The receptor comes from a woman in her thirties who had recovered from COVID-19. Written as DNA, the CDR3 is TGTGCCAGCAGCAGCGTAGCCGGGACAGGACTCAATCCACCCCTCCACTTT. Protein product: CASSSVAGTGLNPPLHF.